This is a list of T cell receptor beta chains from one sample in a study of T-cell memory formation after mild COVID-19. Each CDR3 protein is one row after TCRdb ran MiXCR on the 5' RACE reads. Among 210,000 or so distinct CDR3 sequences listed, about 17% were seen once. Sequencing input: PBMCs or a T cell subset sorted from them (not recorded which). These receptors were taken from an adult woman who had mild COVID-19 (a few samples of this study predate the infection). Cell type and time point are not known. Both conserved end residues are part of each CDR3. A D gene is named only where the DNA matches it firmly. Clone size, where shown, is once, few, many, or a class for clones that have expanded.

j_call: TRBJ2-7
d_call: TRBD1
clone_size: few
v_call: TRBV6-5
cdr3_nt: TGTGCCAGCAGTCGAGGTACCGGGACAGGGTGGGGTGAGCAGTACTTC
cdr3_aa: CASSRGTGTGWGEQYF

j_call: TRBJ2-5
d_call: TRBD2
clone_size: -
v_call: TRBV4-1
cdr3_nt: TGCGCCAGCAGCCAAGGCAGGACTAGCGGGGGTGGGGAGACCCAGTACTTC
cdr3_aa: CASSQGRTSGGGETQYF

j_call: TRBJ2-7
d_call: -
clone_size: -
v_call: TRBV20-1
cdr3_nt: TGCAGTGCTCCGAGGGACTCCTCCTACGAGCAGTACTTC
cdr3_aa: CSAPRDSSYEQYF

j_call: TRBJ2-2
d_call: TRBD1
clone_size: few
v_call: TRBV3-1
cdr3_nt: TGTGCCAGCAGCCAACTAGCGCCAGGGACAGGGGACACCGGGGAGCTGTTTTTT
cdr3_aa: CASSQLAPGTGDTGELFF

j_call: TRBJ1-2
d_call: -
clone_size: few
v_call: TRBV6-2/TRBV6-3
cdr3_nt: TGTGCCAGCAAAGGCAGCGCGAACTATGGCTACACCTTC
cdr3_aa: CASKGSANYGYTF

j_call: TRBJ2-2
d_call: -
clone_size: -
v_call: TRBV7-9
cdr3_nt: TGTGCCAGCAGCCCGTCTGTCGGGGAGCTGTTTTTT
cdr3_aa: CASSPSVGELFF

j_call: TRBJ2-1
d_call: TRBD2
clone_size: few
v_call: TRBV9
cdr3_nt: TGTGCCAGCAGCGCTAGCGGGAGGGCCGACAATGAGCAGTTCTTC
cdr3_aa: CASSASGRADNEQFF

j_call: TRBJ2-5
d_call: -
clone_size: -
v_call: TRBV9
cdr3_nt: TGTGCCAGCAGCGGAGCTTTGGGGACCCAGTACTTC
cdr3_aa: CASSGALGTQYF

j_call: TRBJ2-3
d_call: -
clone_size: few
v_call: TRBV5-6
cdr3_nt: TGTGCCAGCAGCCGTAAAAATATGAAAATCACAGATACGCAGTATTTT
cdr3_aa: CASSRKNMKITDTQYF

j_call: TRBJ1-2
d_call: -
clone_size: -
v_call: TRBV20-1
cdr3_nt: TGCAGTGCTATAAACAGGGACTTTAACTATGGCTACACCTTC
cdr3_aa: CSAINRDFNYGYTF

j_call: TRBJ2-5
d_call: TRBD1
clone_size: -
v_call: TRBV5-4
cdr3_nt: TGTGCCAGCAGCCCGACAGGGGGTGGGGAAGAGACCCAGTACTTC
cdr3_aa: CASSPTGGGEETQYF

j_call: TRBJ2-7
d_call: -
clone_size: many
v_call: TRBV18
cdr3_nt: TGTGCCAGCTCCCTTAATCTCGGCGAGGAGCAGTACTTC
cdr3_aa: CASSLNLGEEQYF

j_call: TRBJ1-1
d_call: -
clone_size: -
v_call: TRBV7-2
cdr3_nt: TGTGCCAGCAGCTTAGGGTTGACGCCTGAAGCTTTCTTT
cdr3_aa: CASSLGLTPEAFF

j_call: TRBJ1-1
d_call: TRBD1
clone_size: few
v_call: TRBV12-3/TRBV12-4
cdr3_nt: TGTGCCAGCAGTTTAGCAGGGGGCGCAGAAGGGACTGAAGCTTTCTTT
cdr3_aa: CASSLAGGAEGTEAFF

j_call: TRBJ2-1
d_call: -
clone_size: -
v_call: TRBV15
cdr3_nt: TGTGCCACCAGCAATCCCAGACGCAGCGATGAGCAGTTCTTC
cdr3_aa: CATSNPRRSDEQFF

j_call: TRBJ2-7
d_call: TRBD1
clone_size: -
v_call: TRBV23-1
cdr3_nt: TGCGCCAGCAGTCACGGGTTTCTTCGGACAGGGGCAACCTACGAGCAGTACTTC
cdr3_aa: CASSHGFLRTGATYEQYF

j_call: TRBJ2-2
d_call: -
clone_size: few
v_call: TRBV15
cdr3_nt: TGTGCCACCAGAAAACCCGGACAGCGCGGGGAGCTGTTTTTT
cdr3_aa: CATRKPGQRGELFF

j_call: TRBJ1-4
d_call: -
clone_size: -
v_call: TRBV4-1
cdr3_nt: TGCGCCAGCAGCCAAGCGTGGCTCGGGTCAACTAATGAAAAACTGTTTTTT
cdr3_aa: CASSQAWLGSTNEKLFF

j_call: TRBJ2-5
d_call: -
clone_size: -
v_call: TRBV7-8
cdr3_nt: TGTGCCAGCAGCACTACTAGGGGAGAGACCCAGTACTTC
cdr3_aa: CASSTTRGETQYF

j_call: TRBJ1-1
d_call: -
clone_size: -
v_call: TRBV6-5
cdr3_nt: TGTGCCAGCACAGCAGGGATTAACACTGAAGCTTTCTTT
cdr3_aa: CASTAGINTEAFF

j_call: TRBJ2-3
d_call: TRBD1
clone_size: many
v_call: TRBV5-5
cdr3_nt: TGTGCCAGCAGCTTGGGACAGGGGGCGGGAGATACGCAGTATTTT
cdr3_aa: CASSLGQGAGDTQYF